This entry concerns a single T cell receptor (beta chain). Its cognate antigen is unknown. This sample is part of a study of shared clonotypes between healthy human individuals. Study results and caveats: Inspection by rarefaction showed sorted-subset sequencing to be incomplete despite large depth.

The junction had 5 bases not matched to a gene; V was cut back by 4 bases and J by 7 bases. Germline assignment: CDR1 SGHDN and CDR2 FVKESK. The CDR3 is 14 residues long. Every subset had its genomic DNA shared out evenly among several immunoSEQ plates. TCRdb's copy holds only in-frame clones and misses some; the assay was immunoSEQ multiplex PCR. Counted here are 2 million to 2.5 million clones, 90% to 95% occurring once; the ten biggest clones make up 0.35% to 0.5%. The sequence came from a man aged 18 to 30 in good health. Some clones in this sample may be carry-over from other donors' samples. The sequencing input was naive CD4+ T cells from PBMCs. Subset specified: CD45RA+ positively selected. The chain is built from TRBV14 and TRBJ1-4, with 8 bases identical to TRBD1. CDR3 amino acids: CASSRQGAGEKLFF. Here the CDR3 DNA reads TGTGCCAGCAGCCGGCAGGGGGCGGGTGAAAAACTGTTTTTT.